This T cell receptor beta chain was recorded in a study of T-cell reconstitution after alpha-beta-depleted transplantation in children. General study points: A year post-transplant, T-cell counts and diversity derived mostly from newly produced T cells. Recipient T cells and thymic progenitors that survived gave rise to the high TCRbeta diversity observed at day 60 in some patients.

Germline loops: CDR1 SQVTM, CDR2 ANQGSEA. This CDR3 has 10 residues. Of note for this clonotype: Its antigen remains unknown. One end of the junction varies from germline; a read error may be responsible.

Unique molecular identifiers tagged the TCRbeta library. In TCRdb, the PCR reads were re-called with MiXCR into one record per CDR3 protein. The profile shows hundreds of thousands of distinct CDR3 sequences, approximately 12% of them singletons. Sequenced here: PBMCs, mostly from graft donor cells, sampled 360 days after TCRalphabeta/CD19-depleted stem cell transplant. The sequence derives from a male patient aged 10 to 17 who had a stem cell transplant for acute myeloid leukemia, so the T cells may come from the graft donor. The chain joins TRBV29-1 to TRBJ2-3; tentatively, D is TRBD2 (6 bases). CDR3 sequence: CSVVGGLLHF. The CDR3 DNA sequence: TGCAGCGTTGTGGGGGGACTCCTTCATTTT.